Only one count was recorded for the clone carrying this TCR beta chain. The antigen remains undetermined. Sample time point: pre-treatment sample, taken before nivolumab and TIL therapy. The data derive from a study of TIL therapy for anti-PD-1-resistant metastatic lung cancer. Study summary: Most patients had lung adenocarcinoma. General study findings and limits: Infused TIL clonotypes partially replaced the baseline blood repertoire, then decayed over months.

V lost 4 bases, J lost 8 bases, and 7 bases stayed unmatched. This CDR3 has 16 residues. Germline V lookup: CDR1 MNHEY, CDR2 SVGAGI. This was the immunoSEQ v3 assay. Libraries were prepared by immunoSEQ multiplex PCR; TCRdb keeps only in-frame clonotypes and omits some of them. Of about 60,000 clones listed, around 90% were seen once; the top ten hold roughly 2.6%. Specimen: blood, collected at baseline. The chain joins TRBV6-5 to TRBJ2-2; 13 nucleotides align to TRBD2. The TCR comes from a person aged 25-85 years with non-small cell lung cancer. In DNA, the CDR3 is TGTGCCAGCAGTTCGCCGACTAGCGGGGGGAGGGGGGAGCTGTTTTTT. It translates to CASSSPTSGGRGELFF.